This TCR beta chain came from a study of cytomegalovirus exposure and HLA in healthy donors. Study summary: In a later analysis, the 100 to 150 validation repertoires were reported to have used the same platform as the approximately 700 first-cohort repertoires.

Study observations and caveats: The authors listed 150 to 200 TCR beta chains as cytomegalovirus-associated. One later analysis, an examination of the roughly 130 validation repertoires, found that first-cohort TCR clusters tended to co-occur in them. A few CMV-associated chains proved CMV antigen-specific in vitro.

About this clone itself: Its antigen remains unknown.

CDR1 SGHDT and CDR2 YYEEEE come from the germline V gene. Germline trimming cut 4 bases from V and 8 bases from J; bases unmatched to any gene: 11. CDR3 length: 15 amino acids. Using immunoSEQ multiplex PCR, the repertoire was profiled, and TCRdb retains in-frame clones only, with some absent. The repertoire has some 45,000 clones, 92% of them found once; the top ten carry roughly 5.3%. V usage is TRBV5-6 and J usage is TRBJ1-4, with TRBD1 identical over 7 bases. The TCR comes from a man aged 18-30 years in good health and CMV-seronegative. Sequencing was performed on PBMCs. CDR3 in DNA: TGTGCCAGCAGCGAGAGGACAGGCTCGGCCGAAAAACTGTTTTTT. This gives the protein CASSERTGSAEKLFF.